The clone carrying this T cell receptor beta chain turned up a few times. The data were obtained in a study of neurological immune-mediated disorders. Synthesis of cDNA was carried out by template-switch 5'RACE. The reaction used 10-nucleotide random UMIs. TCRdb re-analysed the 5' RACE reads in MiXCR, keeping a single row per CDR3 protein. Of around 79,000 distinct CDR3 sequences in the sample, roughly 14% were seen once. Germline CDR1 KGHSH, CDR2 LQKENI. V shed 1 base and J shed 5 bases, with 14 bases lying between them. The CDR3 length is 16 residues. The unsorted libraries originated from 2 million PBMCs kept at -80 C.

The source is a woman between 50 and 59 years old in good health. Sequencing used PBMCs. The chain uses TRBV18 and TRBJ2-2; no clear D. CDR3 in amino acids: CASSPQSPWSTGELFF. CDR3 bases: TGTGCCAGCTCACCACAATCCCCCTGGAGTACCGGGGAGCTGTTTTTT.